The T cell receptor beta chain under discussion was sequenced for a study of shared clonotypes between healthy human individuals (dated by TCRdb to the early 2020s). In the study overall: The cohort included three men and a couple of women between 18 and 49 years of age. For each donor, three plates each were used for CD4 naive and CD4 memory, two plates were used for CD8 naive, and one plate was used for CD8 memory. The study deeply sequenced blood TCR repertoires of about 5 healthy adults to estimate repertoire size and the extent of clonotype sharing between individuals. Libraries were prepared and TCR repertoires were sequenced by different laboratories using diverse techniques, in order to increase sequencing depth and limit assay-specific biases. Per donor, leukapheresis produced somewhere between about 0.9 and 9.5 billion PBMCs. Findings and caveats that apply to the study as a whole: Incomplete sequencing was indicated by rarefaction of sorted-subset datasets, despite the large sequencing depth. Pairwise subsampling led to the expectation that sequencing depth would affect the degree of clonotype sharing among donors. Approximately 5% of naive CD4, 3% to 4% of naive CD8, about 2.4% of memory CD4, and about 0.4% of memory CD8 clonotypes were shared across several donors. Compared with non-shared clonotypes, the clonotypes found in all four sorted-subset donors had higher generation probabilities. Naive subsets generally had larger estimated clonotype richness than memory subsets. Because the study included only a small number of donors, the genetic and exposure-history diversity represented was limited. Sampling was restricted to blood, and TCR repertoires in tissue are likely to differ from TCR repertoires in blood.

Healthy HIV-negative adults with no recently reported acute infections or vaccinations were included as donors. All donors were Caucasian adults living in Nashville, Tennessee, USA. CD4+ T cells were enriched through magnetic negative selection, after which naive cells were positively selected on CD45RA and the remaining negative fraction served as the memory subset. Blood was collected by leukapheresis, and PBMCs were isolated by Ficoll-Histopaque density gradient centrifugation and then cryopreserved in liquid nitrogen vapor phase. Analytical flow cytometry was used to check the purity and quantity of each magnetically sorted T cell population. From each sorted fraction, genomic DNA was isolated and quantified by UV absorbance on a Nanodrop 2000c. Using the deep immunoSEQ assay, TCR CDR3 regions were amplified from genomic DNA by multiplex PCR. Extracted genomic DNA from each cell subset was spread evenly across all wells of several immunoSEQ 96-well plates, with each plate serving as a replicate. For sorted subsets, roughly 200 ng of genomic DNA, equivalent to around 29,000 T cell genomes, went into each replicate PCR. Purified libraries were measured with a Qubit 3.0 fluorometer, size-checked on a Bioanalyzer 2100, and measured again with the KAPA Library Quantification kit. Each immunoSEQ 96-well plate was sequenced on its own single-read 150-cycle Illumina NextSeq 550 flow cell. The paper's processing steps were these. The immunoSEQ output contained only junctional sequences without quality scores, so filtering could not match that applied to full-length reads. Sequences were annotated with PyIR, a Python wrapper for IgBLAST v1.9, and V/J genes and CDR3 were assigned using IMGT germline references. Any read was removed if the V/J assignment was weak (E-value above 1e-6), the CDR3 was missing, or the read contained stop codons, out-of-frame junctions, or ambiguous translated residues. V3J clonotypes were defined by identical inferred V gene, J gene, and CDR3 amino acid sequence. To compute the percentage overlap between repertoires, the number of shared unique clonotypes was divided by the size of the smaller repertoire. Richness of each repertoire was evaluated using RTK rarefaction, the Chao1 estimator, and Recon v2.1 estimates of unobserved clonotypes. Generation probabilities were computed with OLGA for all TCRbeta clonotypes obtained by the gDNA method from a few donors. Entries here come from immuneACCESS through TCRdb and include only in-frame sequences with V and J called. Some clones fail to appear in such tables; in the studies checked, an unresolved V gene covers under half of the shortfall, and the cause of the remainder is unknown. Clonal size and the V and J genes are those of that table, whereas D and trimming came from the DNA. The sample table lists about 2.3 million clones, less than 95% of them with a count of one. The ten top clones hold about 0.41% of the sample.

In regard to this clone: Which antigen it targets is not known. No much larger clone is present one base from it, and per-base qualities are unavailable. Other DNA variants within this sample encode the same CDR3.

From the cysteine up to the phenylalanine, the CDR3 has a length of 14 residues. CDR3 DNA only is kept here, 42 bases in frame from base 1. Here V drops 5 bases and J drops 4 bases, and the junction holds 7 bases not matched to any gene. The germline V gene gives CDR1 as MDHEN and CDR2 as SYDVKM. The chain employs TRBV28 and TRBJ2-7; the junction holds 8 bases that match TRBD2. Sequencing used naive CD4+ T cells from PBMCs. This specimen's cell subset or site label, per the study, means: CD45RA+ positively selected. The TCR sequence derives from a man between 18 and 35 years old in good health. Some clones in this sample may be carry-over from other donors' samples. In nucleotide form, the sequence is TGTGCCAGCAGTCCCCCGGGACTAGTGTACGAGCAGTACTTC. It codes for CASSPPGLVYEQYF.